This entry lists 13 T cell receptor beta chains sequenced from one sample in a study of shared clonotypes between healthy human individuals. The data were produced by immunoSEQ multiplex PCR, yet TCRdb's version contains in-frame clones alone and is incomplete. The table includes about 520,000 clones, roughly 80% detected once. Source material: PBMCs. The origin of the receptors is a woman in her forties in good health. Some clones in this sample may be carry-over from other donors' samples.

The chain combines TRBV7-2 with TRBJ2-2, with D possibly TRBD2 on 5 matching bases. Germline loops: CDR1 SGHTA, CDR2 FQGNSA. Trimming cost V 1 base and J 3 bases, with 9 bases left between them. This CDR3 is 15 amino acids long. CDR3 in amino acids: CASSLVGGYTGELFF. DNA of the CDR3: TGTGCCAGCAGCTTAGTGGGCGGGTACACCGGGGAGCTGTTTTTT. Drawing the rest from reference TRBV7-2 and TRBJ2-2, the complete variable domain is GAGVSQSPSNKVTEKGKDVELRCDPISGHTALYWYRQSLGQGLEFLIYFQGNSAPDKSGLPSDRFSAERTGGSVSTLTIQRTQQEDSAVYLCASSLVGGYTGELFFGEGSRLTVL.

This sequence joins TRBV7-3 and TRBJ2-5; maybe TRBD2 (6 bases). The CDR3 spans 14 residues. Trimming left V 5 bases short and J 2 bases short, with 12 bases between. Germline V lookup: CDR1 SGHTA, CDR2 FQGTGA. CDR3 sequence reads: CASSTGLSQETQYF. The CDR3 bases are TGTGCCAGCAGCACGGGACTTTCACAAGAGACCCAGTACTTC.

This clone has just a few counts. The chain carries TRBV11-2 and TRBJ1-2, with no clear D. There are 13 residues in the CDR3. V lost 0 bases, J lost 4 bases, and 6 bases lay in between. Germline V gene lookup returns CDR1 SGHAT and CDR2 FQNNGV. The CDR3 region has the DNA TGTGCCAGCAGCTTAGATCCGGTCTATGGCTACACCTTC. Translated, it gives CASSLDPVYGYTF.

In this sample, this clone turned up once. An end of the junction does not agree with germline; a read error may underlie this. Distinct nucleotide sequences in the sample also encode this CDR3. This chain connects TRBV15 to TRBJ1-1; D unclear. The CDR3 has 18 residues. The V gene's germline CDR1 is LNHNV and CDR2 YYDKDF (reference sequence). DNA for the CDR3: TGTGCCACCAGCCGATCAAAGGAAAGGGTGTGGATGAACACCGAAGCTTTCTTT. Protein product: CATSRSKERVWMNTEAFF.

This chain links TRBV19 with TRBJ2-1; 13 bases match TRBD2. Germline CDR1 LNHDA, CDR2 SQIVND (reference sequence). The CDR3 has 14 residues. With 6 bases clipped from V and 8 bases from J, the junction kept 4 bases outside the gene matches. CDR3 coding DNA: TGTGCCAGTAGAGGACTAGCGGGAGATCATGAGCAGTTCTTC. As protein: CASRGLAGDHEQFF.

The rearrangement uses TRBV4-2 and TRBJ2-7, with 7 bases lining up with TRBD2. The CDR3 is 13 residues long. CDR1 and CDR2 from the germline V gene are LGHNA and YNFKEQ. Unmatched junction bases numbered 3, after V lost 4 bases and J lost 3 bases. This CDR3 is CASSPGLIYEQYF. CDR3 DNA sequence: TGTGCCAGCAGCCCGGGACTAATCTACGAGCAGTACTTC.

Points on this clone: This same CDR3 is encoded by further DNA sequences in the sample. V and J are TRBV28 and TRBJ1-4; D unclear. Germline V gene data show CDR1 as MDHEN and CDR2 as SYDVKM. This CDR3 contains 15 residues. Trimming left V 3 bases short and J 1 base short, with 9 bases between. CDR3 loop: CASSLGGGTNEKLFF. In nucleotides, the CDR3 is TGTGCCAGCAGTTTGGGCGGAGGAACTAATGAAAAACTGTTTTTT.

The chain employs TRBV7-9 and TRBJ2-7, with D perhaps assigned TRBD1 or TRBD2 (5 bases each). The V gene lost 0 bases and the J gene lost 7 bases, with 7 bases spanning the gap. Germline CDR1 reads SEHNR; CDR2 reads FQNEAQ (reference sequence). CDR3 length: 12 residues. The CDR3 is CASSLAGVEQYF. In nucleotides, the CDR3 is TGTGCCAGCAGCTTAGCGGGGGTGGAGCAGTACTTC.

V and J are TRBV6-5 and TRBJ1-5, with D maybe TRBD1 (6 bases). The CDR3 consists of 15 residues. Trimming shortened V by 9 bases and J by 4 bases, and 19 bases separated the two germline ends. From germline, CDR1 is MNHEY and CDR2 SVGAGI. As DNA, the CDR3 is TGTGCCAGTCACGAACGGACGGGGACAAATCAGCCCCAGCATTTT. Amino acids: CASHERTGTNQPQHF.

The V call is TRBV4-2, the J call TRBJ2-3; D is possibly TRBD1 (6 bases). Germline V gene data show CDR1 as LGHNA and CDR2 as YNFKEQ. CDR3 length equals 16 residues. Trimming took off 1 base at V and 2 bases at J, with 13 bases between the two ends. The CDR3 region is CASSQVDRQDTDTQYF. As DNA, the CDR3 is TGTGCCAGCAGCCAAGTCGACAGACAGGACACAGATACGCAGTATTTT.

The chain uses TRBV5-8 and TRBJ2-3; TRBD2 matches 8 bases. Germline V gene lookup returns CDR1 SGHTS and CDR2 YDEGEE. The CDR3 runs to 14 residues. The ends lost 4 bases at V and 5 bases at J; junction bases unmatched: 6. CDR3 protein: CASSPLLAEDTQYF. The DNA for the CDR3 is TGTGCCAGCAGCCCTTTACTAGCGGAAGATACGCAGTATTTT.

The rearrangement links TRBV6-5 to TRBJ2-7, with a weak D call TRBD1 (5 bases). The V gene lost 0 bases and the J gene lost 6 bases, with 15 bases spanning the gap. Germline CDR1 and CDR2: MNHEY and SVGAGI. The CDR3 sequence is 15 residues long. The DNA of the CDR3 is TGTGCCAGCAGTTACTCGAACCTAAAGGGGTCCGAGCAGTACTTC. Its translation: CASSYSNLKGSEQYF.

As regards this clone: A far more abundant clone sits one base away, making this likely a read error. In the same sample, other DNA sequences code for this CDR3. The V and J genes are TRBV28 and TRBJ1-2; 9 nucleotides agree with TRBD1. The CDR3 contains 14 residues. Germline CDR1 MDHEN, CDR2 SYDVKM. CDR3 residues: CASSSTGGRYGYTF. CDR3 bases: TGCGCCAGCAGTTCGACAGGGGGGAGGTATGGCTACACCTTC.